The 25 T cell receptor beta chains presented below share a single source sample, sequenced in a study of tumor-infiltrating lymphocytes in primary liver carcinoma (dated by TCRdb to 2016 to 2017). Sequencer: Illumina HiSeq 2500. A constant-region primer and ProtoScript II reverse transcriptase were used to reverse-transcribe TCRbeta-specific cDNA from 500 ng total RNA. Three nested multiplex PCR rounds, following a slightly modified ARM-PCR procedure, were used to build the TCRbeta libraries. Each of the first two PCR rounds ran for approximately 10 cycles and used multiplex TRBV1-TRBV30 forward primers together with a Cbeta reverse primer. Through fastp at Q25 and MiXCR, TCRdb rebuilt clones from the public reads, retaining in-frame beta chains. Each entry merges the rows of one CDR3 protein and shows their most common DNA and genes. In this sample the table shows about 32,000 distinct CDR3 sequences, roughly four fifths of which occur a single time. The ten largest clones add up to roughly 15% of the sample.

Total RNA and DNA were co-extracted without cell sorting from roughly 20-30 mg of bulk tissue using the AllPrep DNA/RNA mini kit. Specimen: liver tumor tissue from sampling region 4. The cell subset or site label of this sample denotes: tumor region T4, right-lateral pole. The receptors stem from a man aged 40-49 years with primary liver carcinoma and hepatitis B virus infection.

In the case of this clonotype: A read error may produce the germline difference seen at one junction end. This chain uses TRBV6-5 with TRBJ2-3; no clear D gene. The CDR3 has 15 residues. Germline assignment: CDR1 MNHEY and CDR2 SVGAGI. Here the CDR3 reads CASSHSITSTDTQNF. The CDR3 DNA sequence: TGTGCCAGCAGTCACTCGATAACGAGCACAGATACGCAAAATTTT.

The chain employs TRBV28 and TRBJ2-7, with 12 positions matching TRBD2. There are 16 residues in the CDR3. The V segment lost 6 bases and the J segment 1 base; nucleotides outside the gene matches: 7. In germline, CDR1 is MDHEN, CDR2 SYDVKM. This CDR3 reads CASSSRTSGVSYEQYF. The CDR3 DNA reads TGTGCCAGCAGCTCAAGGACTAGCGGGGTTTCCTACGAGCAGTACTTC.

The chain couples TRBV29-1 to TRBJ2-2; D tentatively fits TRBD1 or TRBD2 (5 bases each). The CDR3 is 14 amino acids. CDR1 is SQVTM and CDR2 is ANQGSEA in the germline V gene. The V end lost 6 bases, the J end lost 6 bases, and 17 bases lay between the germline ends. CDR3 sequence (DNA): TGCAGCGTCCTCGGCCCGGGACCTTCCGGGGAGCTGTTTTTT. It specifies CSVLGPGPSGELFF.

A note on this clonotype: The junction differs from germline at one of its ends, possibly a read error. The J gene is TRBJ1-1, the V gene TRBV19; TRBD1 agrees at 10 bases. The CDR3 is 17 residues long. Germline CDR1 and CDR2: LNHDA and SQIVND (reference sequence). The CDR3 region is CASRTRGQGNLKTEAFF. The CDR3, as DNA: TGTGCCAGTCGCACCCGGGGACAGGGGAATCTGAAGACTGAAGCTTTCTTT.

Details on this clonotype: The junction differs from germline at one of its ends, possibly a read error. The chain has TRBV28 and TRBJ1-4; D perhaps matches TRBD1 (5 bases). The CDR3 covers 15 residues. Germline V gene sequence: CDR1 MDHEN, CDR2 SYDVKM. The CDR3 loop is CASGFGDSTNEKLFF. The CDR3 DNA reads TGTGCCAGCGGTTTCGGGGACTCTACCAATGAAAAACTGTTTTTT. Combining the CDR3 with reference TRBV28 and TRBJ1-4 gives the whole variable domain DVKVTQSSRYLVKRTGEKVFLECVQDMDHENMFWYRQDPGLGLRLIYFSYDVKMKEKGDIPEGYSVSREKKERFSLILESASTNQTSMYLCASGFGDSTNEKLFFGSGTQLSVL.

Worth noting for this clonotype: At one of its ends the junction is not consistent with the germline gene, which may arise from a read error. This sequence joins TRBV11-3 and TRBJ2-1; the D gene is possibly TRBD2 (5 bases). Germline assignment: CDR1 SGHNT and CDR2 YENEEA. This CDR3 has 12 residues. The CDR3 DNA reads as TGTGCCAACAGCTTAGACGAGCGGGAGCAGTTCTTC. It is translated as CANSLDEREQFF.

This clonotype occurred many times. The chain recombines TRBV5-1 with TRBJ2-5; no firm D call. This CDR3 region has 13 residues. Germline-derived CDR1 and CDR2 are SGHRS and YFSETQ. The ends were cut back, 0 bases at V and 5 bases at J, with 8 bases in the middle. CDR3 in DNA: TGCGCCAGCAGCTTGGAGCCCAGGGAGACCCAGTACTTC. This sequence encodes CASSLEPRETQYF. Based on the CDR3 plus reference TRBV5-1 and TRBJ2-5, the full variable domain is KAGVTQTPRYLIKTRGQQVTLSCSPISGHRSVSWYQQTPGQGLQFLFEYFSETQRNKGNFPGRFSGRQFSNSRSEMNVSTLELGDSALYLCASSLEPRETQYFGPGTRLLVL.

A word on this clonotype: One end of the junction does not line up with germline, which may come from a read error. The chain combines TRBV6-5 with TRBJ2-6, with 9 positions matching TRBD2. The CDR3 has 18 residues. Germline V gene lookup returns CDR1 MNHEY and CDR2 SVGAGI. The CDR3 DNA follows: TGTGCCAGCAGTTACATTCCTAGCGGGAATACTGGGGCCTACGTCCTGACATTC. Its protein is CASSYIPSGNTGAYVLTF.

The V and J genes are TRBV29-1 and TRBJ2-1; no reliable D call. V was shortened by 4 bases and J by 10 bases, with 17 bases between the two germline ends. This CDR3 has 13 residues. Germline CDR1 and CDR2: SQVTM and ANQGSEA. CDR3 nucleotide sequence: TGCAGCGTTGCCTGGGCCCAGATCGGAGAGCAGTTCTTC. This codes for CSVAWAQIGEQFF.

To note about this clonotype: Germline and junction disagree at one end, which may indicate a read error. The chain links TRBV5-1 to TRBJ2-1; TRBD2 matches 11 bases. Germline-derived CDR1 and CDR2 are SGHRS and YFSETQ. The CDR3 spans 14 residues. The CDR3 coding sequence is TGCGCCAGCTCTATTCTAGCGGGAGGTTATGAGCAGTCCTTC. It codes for CASSILAGGYEQSF.

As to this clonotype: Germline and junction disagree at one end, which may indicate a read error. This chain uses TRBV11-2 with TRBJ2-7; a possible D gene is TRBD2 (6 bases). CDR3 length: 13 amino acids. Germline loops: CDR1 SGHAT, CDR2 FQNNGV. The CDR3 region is CANSGSGWNEQYF. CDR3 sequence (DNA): TGTGCCAACAGCGGAAGCGGGTGGAATGAGCAATACTTC.

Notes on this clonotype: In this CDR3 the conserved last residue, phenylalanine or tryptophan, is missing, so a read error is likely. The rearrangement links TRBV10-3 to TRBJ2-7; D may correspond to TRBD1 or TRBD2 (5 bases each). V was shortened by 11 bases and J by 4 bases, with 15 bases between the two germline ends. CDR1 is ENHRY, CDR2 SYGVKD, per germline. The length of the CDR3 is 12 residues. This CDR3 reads CAVGPWGYEQYL. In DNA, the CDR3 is TGTGCCGTCGGGCCATGGGGGTACGAGCAGTACTTG.

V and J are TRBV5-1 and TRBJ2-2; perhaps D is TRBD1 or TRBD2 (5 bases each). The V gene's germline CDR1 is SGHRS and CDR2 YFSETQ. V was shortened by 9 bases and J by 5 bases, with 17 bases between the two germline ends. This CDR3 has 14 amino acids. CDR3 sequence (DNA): TGCGCCAACAAGGCGGGCTCAGGGACCGGGGAGCTGTTTTTT. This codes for CANKAGSGTGELFF. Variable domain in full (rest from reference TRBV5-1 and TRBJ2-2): KAGVTQTPRYLIKTRGQQVTLSCSPISGHRSVSWYQQTPGQGLQFLFEYFSETQRNKGNFPGRFSGRQFSNSRSEMNVSTLELGDSALYLCANKAGSGTGELFFGEGSRLTVL.

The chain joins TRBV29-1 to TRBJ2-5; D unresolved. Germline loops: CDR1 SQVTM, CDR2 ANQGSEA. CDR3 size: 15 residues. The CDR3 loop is CNVESAAGRSETQYF. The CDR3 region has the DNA TGCAATGTTGAATCCGCGGCAGGTAGATCGGAGACCCAGTACTTC. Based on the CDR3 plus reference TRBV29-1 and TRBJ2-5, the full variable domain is SAVISQKPSRDICQRGTSLTIQCQVDSQVTMMFWYRQQPGQSLTLIATANQGSEATYESGFVIDKFPISRPNLTFSTLTVSNMSPEDSSIYLCNVESAAGRSETQYFGPGTRLLVL.

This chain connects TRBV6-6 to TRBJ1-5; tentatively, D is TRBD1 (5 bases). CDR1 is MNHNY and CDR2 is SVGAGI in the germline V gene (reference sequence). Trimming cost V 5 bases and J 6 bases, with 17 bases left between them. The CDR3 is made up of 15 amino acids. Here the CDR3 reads CASSPGGEAGQPQHF. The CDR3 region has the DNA TGTGCCAGCAGTCCCGGGGGTGAGGCGGGTCAGCCCCAGCATTTT.

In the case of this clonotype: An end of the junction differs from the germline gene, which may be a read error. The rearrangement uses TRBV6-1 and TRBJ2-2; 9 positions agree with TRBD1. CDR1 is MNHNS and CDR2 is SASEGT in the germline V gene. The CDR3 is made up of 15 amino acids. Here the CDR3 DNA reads TGTGCCAGCGGGACAGGGCGCGGAGGAGCCGGGGAGCTGGTTTTT. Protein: CASGTGRGGAGELVF.

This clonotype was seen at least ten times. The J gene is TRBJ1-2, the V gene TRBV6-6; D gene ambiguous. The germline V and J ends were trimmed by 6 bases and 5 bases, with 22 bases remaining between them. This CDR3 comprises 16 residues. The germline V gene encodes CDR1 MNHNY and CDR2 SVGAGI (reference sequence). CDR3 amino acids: CASSEGPAGGGYGYTF. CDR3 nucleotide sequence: TGTGCCAGCAGCGAAGGTCCGGCCGGAGGAGGATATGGCTACACCTTC.

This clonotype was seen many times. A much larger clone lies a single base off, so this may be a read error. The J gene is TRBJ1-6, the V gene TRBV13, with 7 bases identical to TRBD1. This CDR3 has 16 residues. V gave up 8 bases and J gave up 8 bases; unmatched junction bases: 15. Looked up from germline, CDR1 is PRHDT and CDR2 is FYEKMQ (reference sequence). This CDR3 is CASGSPGDRGDSPLHF. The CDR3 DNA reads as TGTGCCAGCGGCTCACCCGGGGACAGAGGCGATTCACCCCTCCACTTT.

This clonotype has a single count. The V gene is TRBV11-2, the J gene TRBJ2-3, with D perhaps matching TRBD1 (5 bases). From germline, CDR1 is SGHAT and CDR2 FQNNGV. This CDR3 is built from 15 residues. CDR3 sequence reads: CFSSPSPGSTDTQYF. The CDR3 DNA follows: TGTTTCAGCAGCCCAAGCCCAGGGAGCACAGATACGCAGTATTTT. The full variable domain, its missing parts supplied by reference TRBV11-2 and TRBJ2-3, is EAGVAQSPRYKIIEKRQSVAFWCNPISGHATLYWYQQILGQGPKLLIQFQNNGVVDDSQLPKDRFSAERLKGVDSTLKIQPAKLEDSAVYLCFSSPSPGSTDTQYFGPGTRLTVL.

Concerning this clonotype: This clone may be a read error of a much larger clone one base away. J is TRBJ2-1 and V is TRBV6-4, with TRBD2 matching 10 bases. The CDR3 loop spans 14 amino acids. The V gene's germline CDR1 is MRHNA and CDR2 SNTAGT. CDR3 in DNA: TGTGCCAACAGTGACTCAGCGGGAGGGAATGAGCAGTTCTTC. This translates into CANSDSAGGNEQFF.

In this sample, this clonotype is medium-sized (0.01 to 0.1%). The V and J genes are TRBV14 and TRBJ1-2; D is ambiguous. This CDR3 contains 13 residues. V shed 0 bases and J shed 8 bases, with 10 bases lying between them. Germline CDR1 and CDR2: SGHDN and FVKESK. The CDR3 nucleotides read TGTGCCAGCAGCCAAGATTTGGAGTCAGGCTACACCTTC. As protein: CASSQDLESGYTF.

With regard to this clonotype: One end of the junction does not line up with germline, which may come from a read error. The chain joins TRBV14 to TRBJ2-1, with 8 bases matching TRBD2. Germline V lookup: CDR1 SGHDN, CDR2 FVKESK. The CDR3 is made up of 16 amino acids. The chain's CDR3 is CVSSAVAGWVNNEQFF. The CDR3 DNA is TGCGTCAGCAGTGCCGTAGCGGGATGGGTAAACAATGAGCAATTCTTC.

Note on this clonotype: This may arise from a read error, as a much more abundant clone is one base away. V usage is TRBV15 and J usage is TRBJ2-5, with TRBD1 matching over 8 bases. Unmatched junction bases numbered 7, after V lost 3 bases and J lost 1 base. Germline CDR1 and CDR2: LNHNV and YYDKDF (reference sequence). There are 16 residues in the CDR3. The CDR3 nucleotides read TGTGCCACCAGCAGCGACAGGGGAGGTTTCCAAGAGACCCAGTACTTC. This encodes CATSSDRGGFQETQYF.

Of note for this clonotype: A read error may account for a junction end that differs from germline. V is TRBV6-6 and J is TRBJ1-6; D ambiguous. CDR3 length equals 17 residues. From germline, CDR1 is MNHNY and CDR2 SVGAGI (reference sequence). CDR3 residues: CASRTGSGARGNSPLHF. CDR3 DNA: TGCGCCAGCAGGACCGGGTCAGGCGCCCGGGGAAATTCACCCCTCCATTTT.

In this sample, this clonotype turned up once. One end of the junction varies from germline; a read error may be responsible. The CDR3 region has the DNA TGCGTCAGCAGCTTCGTCAGCGGGAGGGCCAAAAGCACAGATACGCGGTATTTT. It specifies CVSSFVSGRAKSTDTRYF. The chain carries TRBV5-1 and TRBJ2-3, with 10 bases aligning to TRBD2. The germline gives CDR1 SGHRS, CDR2 YFSETQ. This CDR3 is 18 amino acids long.